This T cell receptor beta chain was documented in a study of cytomegalovirus exposure and HLA in healthy donors. Study-level findings and limits: Most TCR beta V segments were productive about 87% or about 30% of the time in an earlier analysis.

A multiplex PCR was run with 60 Vbeta primers and 13 Jbeta primers. The assay was immunoSEQ multiplex PCR, and TCRdb's table has in-frame clones only and misses some. The sample has approximately 220,000 clones, around 80% seen once. The CDR3 totals 12 residues. Looked up from germline, CDR1 is SGHDT and CDR2 is YYEEEE. With respect to this clone: Its specificity is unknown.

The TCR originated in a girl aged 2 to 9 in good health and CMV-seronegative. Material: PBMCs. The chain employs TRBV5-6 and TRBJ2-5; D is unclear. The tail of the sequence fits TRBJ2-7 better, so the J call may be wrong. The CDR3: CASSFLRNEQYF. In DNA, the CDR3 is TGTGCCAGCAGCTTTTTGCGAAACGAGCAGTACTTC.